The 6 T cell receptor beta chains given below trace back to one sample, sequenced in a study of blood T cell repertoires in COVID-19 (TCRdb year 2020). Preparation of the library involved the immunoSEQ multiplex PCR assay. TCRdb retrieved this table from immuneACCESS and kept in-frame rearrangements only. Not all clones are present; in checked studies, unresolved V genes account for under half, and no reason is known for the remainder. In all, the sample holds some 170,000 clones, and approximately 85% of those were seen once. Less than 9% of the sample is in the top ten clones. The sample consisted of peripheral blood. The origin of the receptors is a woman between 55 and 75 years old with acute or convalescent COVID-19.

V gene TRBV7-3 combines with J gene TRBJ1-1, with D possibly matching TRBD1 (5 bases). With 5 bases removed from V and 7 bases from J, the gap between germline ends came to 17 bases. The CDR3 is 14 amino acids. The germline CDR1 and CDR2 sequences are SGHTA and FQGTGA. The CDR3 DNA sequence: TGTGCCAGCAGCCCAAGTGGCGAAAGGGGTGAAGCTTTCTTT. This gives the protein CASSPSGERGEAFF.

The V gene is TRBV7-8, the J gene TRBJ1-2; 8 bases fit TRBD1. The CDR3 totals 15 residues. CDR1 SGHVS and CDR2 FQNEAQ come from the germline V gene. V lost 0 bases to trimming and J lost 3 bases; unmatched junction nucleotides: 3. The CDR3 here is CASSLARGLDYGYTF. DNA of the CDR3: TGTGCCAGCAGCTTAGCCAGGGGGCTTGACTATGGCTACACCTTC.

This chain connects TRBV29-1 to TRBJ2-7; 7 nucleotides align to TRBD1. The CDR3 has 13 amino acids. The germline V gene has CDR1 SQVTM and CDR2 ANQGSEA. Losses at the gene ends were 4 bases for V and 2 bases for J; bases not matched to a gene: 5. CDR3 amino acids: CSVGGQGAYEQYF. The DNA for the CDR3 is TGCAGCGTTGGGGGGCAGGGGGCCTACGAGCAGTACTTC.

The rearrangement uses TRBV20-1 and TRBJ2-1; D remains unclear. Germline V gene data show CDR1 as DFQATT and CDR2 as SNEGSKA (reference sequence). Trimming stripped 6 bases from V and 6 bases from J, with 9 bases between. This CDR3 has 11 residues. The CDR3 bases are TGCAGTGCCCCCCGGGTCAATGAGCAGTTCTTC. Translation: CSAPRVNEQFF.

This sequence joins TRBV7-3 and TRBJ2-3; perhaps TRBD1 as D (6 bases). V gave up 5 bases and J gave up 4 bases, with 13 bases separating them. Looked up from germline, CDR1 is SGHTA and CDR2 is FQGTGA. CDR3 length: 14 amino acids. CDR3 bases: TGTGCCAGCAGCCAACAGGGAAGAGCAGATACGCAGTATTTT. Translation gives CASSQQGRADTQYF.

J is TRBJ1-5 and V is TRBV10-1; TRBD1 is a possible D gene (5 bases). The CDR3 spans 11 residues. CDR1 and CDR2 from the germline V gene are WNHNN and SYGVQD (reference sequence). The V gene lost 9 bases and the J gene lost 7 bases, with 10 bases spanning the gap. The CDR3 DNA is TGCGCCAGAAAGACAGTGCAGCCCCAGCATTTT. Translation: CARKTVQPQHF.